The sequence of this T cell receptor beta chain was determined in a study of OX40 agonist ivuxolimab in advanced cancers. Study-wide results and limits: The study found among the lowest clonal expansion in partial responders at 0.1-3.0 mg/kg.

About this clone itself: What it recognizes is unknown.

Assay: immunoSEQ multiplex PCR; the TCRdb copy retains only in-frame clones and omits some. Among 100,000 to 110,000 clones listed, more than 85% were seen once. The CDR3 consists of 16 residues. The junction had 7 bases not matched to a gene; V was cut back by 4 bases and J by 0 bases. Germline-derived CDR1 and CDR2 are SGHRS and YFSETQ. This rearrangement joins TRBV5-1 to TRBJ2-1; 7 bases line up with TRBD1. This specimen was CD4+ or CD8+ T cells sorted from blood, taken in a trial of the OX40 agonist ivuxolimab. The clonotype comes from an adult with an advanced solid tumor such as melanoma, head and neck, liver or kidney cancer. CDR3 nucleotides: TGCGCCAGCAGCCCCTGGACAGGAAGCTCCTACAATGAGCAGTTCTTC. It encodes CASSPWTGSSYNEQFF.